This note documents a single TCR beta chain sequence. These data come from a study of blood T cell repertoires in COVID-19. The method was immunoSEQ multiplex PCR; TCRdb's version includes in-frame clones alone and lacks a portion of them. Of about 54,000 clones in the sample, 91% were seen once. The trim removed 4 bases at V and 8 bases at J, leaving 11 bases unmatched. The CDR3 covers 16 residues. CDR1 SGHNT and CDR2 YENEEA come from the germline V gene. The source of this sequence is a woman between 55 and 75 years old with active or convalescent COVID-19. The sequenced material came from peripheral blood. This sequence joins TRBV11-3 and TRBJ2-1, with 10 bases fitting TRBD1. This CDR3 reads CASSYYFRQGADEQFF. DNA of the CDR3: TGTGCCAGCAGCTACTACTTTAGACAGGGGGCCGATGAGCAGTTCTTC.